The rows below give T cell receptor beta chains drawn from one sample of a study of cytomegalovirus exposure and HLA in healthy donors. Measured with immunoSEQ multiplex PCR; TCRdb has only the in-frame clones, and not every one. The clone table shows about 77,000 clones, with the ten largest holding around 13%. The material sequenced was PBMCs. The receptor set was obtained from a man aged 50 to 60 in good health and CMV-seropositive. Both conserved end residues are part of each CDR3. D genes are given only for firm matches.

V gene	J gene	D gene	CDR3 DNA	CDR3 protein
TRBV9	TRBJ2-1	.	TGTGCCAGCAGCGTGACAGAGATCTCCTACAATGAGCAGTTCTTC	CASSVTEISYNEQFF
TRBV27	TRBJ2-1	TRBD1	TGTGCCAGCAAGAAGGACAGGGGGCGGGGTGAGCAGTTCTTC	CASKKDRGRGEQFF
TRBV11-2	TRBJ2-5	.	TGTGCCAGCAGCTTGGGGGCCGAGACCCAGTACTTC	CASSLGAETQYF
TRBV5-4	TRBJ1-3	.	TGTGCCAGCAGCCCAAGGACTGAGAACACCATATATTTT	CASSPRTENTIYF
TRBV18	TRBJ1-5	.	TGTGCCAGCTCAACTTCACCGGGGCAGCCCCAGCATTTT	CASSTSPGQPQHF
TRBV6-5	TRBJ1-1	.	TGTGCCAGCAGTTACTCCGGTGGCACTGAAGCTTTCTTT	CASSYSGGTEAFF
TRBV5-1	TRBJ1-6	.	TGCGCCAGCAGCTTTAGTCAGGGCGGATCACCCCTCCACTTT	CASSFSQGGSPLHF
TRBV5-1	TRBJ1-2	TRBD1	TGCGCCAGCAGCTTCGGGACAGGGGGCGCCTATGGCTACACCTTC	CASSFGTGGAYGYTF
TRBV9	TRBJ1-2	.	TGTGCCAGCAGCGTAGGAGAGCGGGGCTACACCTTC	CASSVGERGYTF
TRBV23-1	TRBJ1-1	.	TGCGCCAGCAGTCAATGGCAGGGAAGCACTGAAGCTTTCTTT	CASSQWQGSTEAFF
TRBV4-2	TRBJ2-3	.	TGTGCCAGCAGCCCCACCCGGGATGCTCCCGGAGATACGCAGTATTTT	CASSPTRDAPGDTQYF
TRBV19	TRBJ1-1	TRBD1	TGTGCCAGTAGTAGAGGGACAGAAGGGCTATGGACTGAAGCTTTCTTT	CASSRGTEGLWTEAFF
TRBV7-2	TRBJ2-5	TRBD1	TGTGCCAGCAGCCTAAGGACAGGGCGCAAAGGGACCCAGTACTTC	CASSLRTGRKGTQYF
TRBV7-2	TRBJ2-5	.	TGTGCCAGCAGCCCGGGCCGCAGGGTAGAGACCCAGTACTTC	CASSPGRRVETQYF
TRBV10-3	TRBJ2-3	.	TGTGCCATCAGTGATTATAGGGGAACAGATACGCAGTATTTT	CAISDYRGTDTQYF
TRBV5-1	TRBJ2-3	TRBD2	TGCGCCAGCAGCTTGGCGGGAGGGATCCCAGATACGCAGTATTTT	CASSLAGGIPDTQYF
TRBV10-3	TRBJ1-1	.	TGTGCCATCAACGGTGAGAAAACTGAAGCTTTCTTT	CAINGEKTEAFF
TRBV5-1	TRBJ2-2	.	TGCGCCAGCAGCTTGGCCGTCGGGGGTACCGGGGAGCTGTTTTTT	CASSLAVGGTGELFF
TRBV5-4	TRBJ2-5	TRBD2	TGTGCCAGCAGCTCCCCGGGACTAGCGGGGGGGAGGGAGACCCAGTACTTC	CASSSPGLAGGRETQYF
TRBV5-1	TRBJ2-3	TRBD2	TGCGCCAGCAGAGGGTTAGCGGGGTCTAGCACAGATACGCAGTATTTT	CASRGLAGSSTDTQYF
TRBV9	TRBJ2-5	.	TGTGCCAGCAGCGGACAACAAGAGACCCAGTACTTC	CASSGQQETQYF
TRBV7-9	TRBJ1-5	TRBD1	TGTGCCAGCAGACAGGGGGTGAATCAGCCCCAGCATTTT	CASRQGVNQPQHF
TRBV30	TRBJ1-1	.	TGTGCCTGGGGACTCACTTGGACGGCTGAAGCTTTCTTT	CAWGLTWTAEAFF
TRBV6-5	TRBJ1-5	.	TGTGCCAGCAGTTACAACAGGGACCGCAATCAGCCCCAGCATTTT	CASSYNRDRNQPQHF
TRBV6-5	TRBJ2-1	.	TGTGCCAGCAGTGTACCCGGCAATGAGCAGTTCTTC	CASSVPGNEQFF
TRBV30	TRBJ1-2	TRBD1	TGTGCCTGGAGTGTACAGGGGGCGTACGGCTACACCTTC	CAWSVQGAYGYTF
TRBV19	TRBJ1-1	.	TGTGCCAGTATCCCCCCGGGGGGCCGTGGAACTGAAGCTTTCTTT	CASIPPGGRGTEAFF
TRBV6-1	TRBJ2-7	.	TGTGCCAGCACCGGGGGGCGAGCCTACGAGCAGTACTTC	CASTGGRAYEQYF
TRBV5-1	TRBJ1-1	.	TGCGCCAGCAGCTTAGAGGGCCGGGGGACTGAAGCTTTCTTT	CASSLEGRGTEAFF
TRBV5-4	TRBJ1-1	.	TGTGCCAGCAGCTTAGTGCAGGGGAACACTGAAGCTTTCTTT	CASSLVQGNTEAFF
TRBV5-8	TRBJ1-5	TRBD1	TGTGCCAGCAGCTCGGACAGGGGTATCTACAATCAGCCCCAGCATTTT	CASSSDRGIYNQPQHF
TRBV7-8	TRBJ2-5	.	TGTGCCAGCAGCTTAGCCGGAGCGTACCAAGAGACCCAGTACTTC	CASSLAGAYQETQYF
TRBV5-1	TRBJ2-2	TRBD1	TGCGCCAGCAGCTTTGCCGGGACAGGGGGGACCGGGGAGCTGTTTTTT	CASSFAGTGGTGELFF
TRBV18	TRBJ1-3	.	TGTGCCAGCTCACCAGGGCAGTACTCTGGAAACACCATATATTTT	CASSPGQYSGNTIYF
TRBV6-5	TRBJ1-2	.	TGTGCCAGCAGATCCCCGACAGCAGGGGAATATGGCTACACCTTC	CASRSPTAGEYGYTF
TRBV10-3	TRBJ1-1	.	TGTGCCATCAGTGGGCCTAAGGGAGGTGGGATGAACACTGAAGCTTTCTTT	CAISGPKGGGMNTEAFF
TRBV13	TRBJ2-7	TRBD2	TGTGCCAGCAGCTTAGCGGGCCTAGCGGGAGGTAGGACCTACGAGCAGTACTTC	CASSLAGLAGGRTYEQYF
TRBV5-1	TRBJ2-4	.	TGCGCCAGCAGCTTTAAGCCGGGACAACAAAACATTCAGTACTTC	CASSFKPGQQNIQYF
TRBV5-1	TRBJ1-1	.	TGCGCCAGCAGCTTGGACAGGGTCGCTGAAGCTTTCTTT	CASSLDRVAEAFF
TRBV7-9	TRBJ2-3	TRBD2	TGTGCCAGCGCTTTAGCGGGAGAGACCACAGATACGCAGTATTTT	CASALAGETTDTQYF
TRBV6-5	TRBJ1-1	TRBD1	TGTGCCAGCAGTCCTTGGACAGGGGTGAACACTGAAGCTTTCTTT	CASSPWTGVNTEAFF
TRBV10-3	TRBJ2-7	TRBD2	TGTGCCATCAGTGAGGGACTAGGGTACGAGCAGTACTTC	CAISEGLGYEQYF
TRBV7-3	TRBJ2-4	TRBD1	TGTGCCAGCAGCTTACGGGACAGGGGAGGCATTCAGTACTTC	CASSLRDRGGIQYF
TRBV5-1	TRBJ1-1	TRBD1	TGCGCCAGCAGCTTGTATGCGAAGGGGGCCGAAACTGAAGCTTTCTTT	CASSLYAKGAETEAFF
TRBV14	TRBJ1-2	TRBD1	TGTGCCAGCAGCCTGGACAGGGGATCAGGGTACACCTTC	CASSLDRGSGYTF